Listed below are T cell receptor beta chains from one sample, sequenced in a study of shared clonotypes between healthy human individuals. Generated by immunoSEQ multiplex PCR, the TCRdb table keeps only in-frame clones and is missing some. The sample records 550,000 to 600,000 clones, 98% being singletons. The sample consisted of naive CD8+ T cells sorted from blood. Every receptor here comes from a man aged 25 to 45 in good health. Each CDR3 is given with its conserved first and last residue. D genes are given only for firm matches. Some rows have no size entry. The others give once, few or many, or a class for an expanded clone.

j_gene,v_gene,abundance,d_gene,CDR3nt,CDR3aa
TRBJ2-7,TRBV7-8,once,-,TGTGCCAGCAGCTTAGGGGGACTTAACGAGCAGTACTTC,CASSLGGLNEQYF
TRBJ2-6,TRBV27,-,-,TGTGCCAGCAGTTTACGGGGGACCAACGTCCTGACTTTC,CASSLRGTNVLTF
TRBJ2-7,TRBV28,-,TRBD1,TGTGCCAGCGAATTAGCTGGGACAGGGGCCGAGCAGTACTTC,CASELAGTGAEQYF
TRBJ1-1,TRBV9,-,-,TGTGCCAGCGGGAGGCAGGATGAAGCTTTCTTT,CASGRQDEAFF
TRBJ2-1,TRBV2,-,-,TGTGCCAGCAGTGAAGGGCCAAACAATGAGCAGTTCTTC,CASSEGPNNEQFF
TRBJ1-1,TRBV4-1,-,-,TGCGCCAGCAGCCAAGGGCAGAACACTGAAGCTTTCTTT,CASSQGQNTEAFF
TRBJ1-1,TRBV2,-,-,TGTGCCAGCAGTAGGGCTGACACTGAAGCTTTCTTT,CASSRADTEAFF
TRBJ2-1,TRBV30,-,-,TGTGCCTGGAGCCTCTCAGGCTCCTACAATGAGCAGTTCTTC,CAWSLSGSYNEQFF
TRBJ1-2,TRBV7-8,-,-,TGTGCCAGCAGCTTAGGAGTCTATGGCTACACCTTC,CASSLGVYGYTF
TRBJ2-2,TRBV5-4,-,TRBD2,TGTGCCAGCAGCTTGGGATTTACTAGCGGGAAAAGGAACACCGGGGAGCTGTTTTTT,CASSLGFTSGKRNTGELFF
TRBJ1-5,TRBV28,-,-,TGTGCCAGCAGTTTCGCGGATCAGCCCCAGCATTTT,CASSFADQPQHF